This TCR beta chain originates from a study of cytomegalovirus exposure and HLA in healthy donors (dated by TCRdb to about 2017). General notes on the study: According to a later analysis, the roughly 120 validation repertoires were produced on the same platform as the 700 or so repertoires of the first cohort. The study aimed to test whether signatures of past pathogen exposure could be identified by cataloging public T cell receptors. In addition to the first cohort of around 670 subjects, a separate validation cohort of 130 or so different subjects was used. To predict cytomegalovirus infection status, the study brought together high-throughput TCR immunosequencing, statistical association of individual TCRs with disease status, and machine learning.

The donors were included in the validation cohort of 100 to 150 subjects, a group kept apart from the roughly 700-subject first cohort. Looking up the germline V gene yields CDR1 MNHNS and CDR2 SASEGT. Its CDR3 holds 13 amino acids, cysteine through phenylalanine. Here the CDR3 DNA is all that survives: 39 bases in frame from base 1. Trimmed from V: 6 bases; trimmed from J: 4 bases; junction bases lacking a gene match: 0. Points the paper makes about the study in general: Most TCR sequences were seen in very few donors, while some public TCRs were found in many individuals. A later analysis found that TCRs clustered in the first cohort also tended to co-occur in the 120 or so validation repertoires, with 90% to 95% of cluster scores above 0. The authors suggested that the approach could potentially be extended to other disease states and immunological phenotypes. Cytomegalovirus status was reported to be diagnosed by the classifier with high specificity and sensitivity in both the original and validation cohorts. A later analysis lacked HLA typing for the validation cohort, so it scored co-occurrence in that cohort across all 120 or so repertoires. Three of the identified cytomegalovirus-associated TCR beta chains were confirmed in vitro to be specific for cytomegalovirus antigens. In the study, 150 to 200 TCR beta chains were listed as associated with cytomegalovirus.

Concerning this clone itself: No cognate antigen has been identified for it. No base quality values were provided; no much bigger clone lies one nucleotide off.

The receptor library was made with the immunoSEQ multiplex PCR assay. As for how the authors treated the data: A statistical classification framework was developed to diagnose cytomegalovirus status using the catalog of TCR beta chain sequences. TCRdb stores this immuneACCESS table with in-frame sequences only. Part of the clones is absent; in the studies checked, under half of the shortfall reflects unresolved V genes, and no reason is known for the rest. Clonal size and the V and J genes are those of that table, whereas D and trimming came from the DNA. The sample table contains 110,000 or so clones; only one count was recorded for 88% of them. Of the sample, less than 4.5% is held by the ten largest clones.

The sequence came from a man aged 18 to 29 in good health and CMV-seropositive. The sequence joins TRBV6-1 to TRBJ1-6, and 7 junctional nucleotides match TRBD1. The specimen sequenced was PBMCs. The DNA sequence is given as TGTGCCAGCAGGGGACAGTATAATTCACCCCTCCACTTT. Its coded protein is CASRGQYNSPLHF.